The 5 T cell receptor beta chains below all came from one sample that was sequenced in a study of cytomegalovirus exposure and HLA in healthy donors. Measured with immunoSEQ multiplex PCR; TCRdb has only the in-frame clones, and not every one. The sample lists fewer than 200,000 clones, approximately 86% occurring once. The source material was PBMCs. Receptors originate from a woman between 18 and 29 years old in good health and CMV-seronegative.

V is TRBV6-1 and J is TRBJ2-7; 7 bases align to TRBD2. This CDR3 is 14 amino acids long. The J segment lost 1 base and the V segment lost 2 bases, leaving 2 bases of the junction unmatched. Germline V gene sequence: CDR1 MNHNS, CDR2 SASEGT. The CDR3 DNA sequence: TGTGCCAGCAGTGAACCAGCGGGGTCCTACGAGCAGTACTTC. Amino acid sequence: CASSEPAGSYEQYF.

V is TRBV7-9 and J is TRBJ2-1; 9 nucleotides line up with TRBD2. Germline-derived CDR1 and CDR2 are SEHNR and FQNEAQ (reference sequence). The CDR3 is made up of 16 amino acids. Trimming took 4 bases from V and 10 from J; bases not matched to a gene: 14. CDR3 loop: CASSYGGRAWGEEQFF. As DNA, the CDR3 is TGTGCCAGCAGCTACGGCGGGAGGGCCTGGGGCGAGGAGCAGTTCTTC.

The CDR3 loop is CSVEDATIVNYGYTF. The CDR3 DNA reads TGCAGCGTTGAAGACGCCACAATCGTTAACTATGGCTACACCTTC. This chain uses TRBV29-1 with TRBJ1-2; D is ambiguous. The CDR3 extends over 15 amino acids. Trimming removed 0 bases from V and 1 base from J, with 12 bases in between. Germline loops: CDR1 SQVTM, CDR2 ANQGSEA.

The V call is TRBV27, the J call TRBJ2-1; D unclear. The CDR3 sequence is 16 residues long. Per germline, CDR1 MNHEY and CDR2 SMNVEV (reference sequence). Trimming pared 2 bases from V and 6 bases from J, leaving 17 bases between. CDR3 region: CASSLIRLWSSNEQFF. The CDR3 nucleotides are TGTGCCAGCAGTTTAATTCGCCTTTGGAGTAGCAATGAGCAGTTCTTC.

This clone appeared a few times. The CDR3 sequence: CASIAGTNTEAFF. CDR3 coding DNA: TGTGCCAGCATTGCCGGGACAAACACTGAAGCTTTCTTT. This chain joins TRBV5-4 and TRBJ1-1, with D possibly being TRBD1 (6 bases). CDR1 SGHNT and CDR2 YYREEE come from the germline V gene (reference sequence). V was shortened by 6 bases and J by 2 bases, with 11 bases between the two germline ends. CDR3 length equals 13 residues.